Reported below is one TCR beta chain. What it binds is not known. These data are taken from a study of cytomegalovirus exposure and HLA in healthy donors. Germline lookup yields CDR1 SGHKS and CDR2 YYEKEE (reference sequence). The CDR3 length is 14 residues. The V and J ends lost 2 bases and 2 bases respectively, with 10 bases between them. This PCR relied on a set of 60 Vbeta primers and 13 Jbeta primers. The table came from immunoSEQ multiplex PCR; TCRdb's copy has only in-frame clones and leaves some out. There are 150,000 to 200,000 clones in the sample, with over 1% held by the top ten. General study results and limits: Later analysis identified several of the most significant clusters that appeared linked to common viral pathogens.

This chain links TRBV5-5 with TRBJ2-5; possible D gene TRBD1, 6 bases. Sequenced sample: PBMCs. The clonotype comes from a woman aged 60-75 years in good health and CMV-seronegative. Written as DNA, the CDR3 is TGTGCCAGCAGCTTTCCAAGGGGGCAAGAGACCCAGTACTTC. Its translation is CASSFPRGQETQYF.